Reported below is one T cell receptor (beta chain). Its antigen is undetermined. This sample is part of a study of blood T cells in healthy people across ages. Overall study findings and caveats: Leaving the PBMCs unsorted stopped any conclusive comparison of naive versus antigen-experienced cells.

The study drew donors from healthy Caucasian individuals in Russia aged about 6 to 95. Trimming pared 6 bases from V and 12 bases from J, leaving 14 bases between. The CDR3 consists of 11 residues. Per the germline V gene, CDR1 is MNHEY and CDR2 is SVGEGT. A second PCR, run for roughly 6 to 11 cycles, used a sample-barcoded 5' primer plus a J-beta primer mix. TCRdb processed the 5' RACE reads anew with MiXCR; each CDR3 protein has one entry. This repertoire shows about 1.1 million distinct CDR3 sequences, around two fifths found once; its top ten account for less than 15%. The TCR sequence derives from a man aged 18-30 years in good health. The V and J genes are TRBV6-2 or TRBV6-3 and TRBJ1-2; no firm D call. The specimen sequenced was blood. CDR3 protein: CASSQGRINTF. The CDR3 DNA reads TGTGCCAGCAGCCAAGGCAGGATCAACACCTTC.